A selection of T cell receptor beta chains follows, all from one sample in a study of blood T cell repertoires in COVID-19. Repertoires were generated with immunoSEQ multiplex PCR, while TCRdb's copy carries only in-frame clones and drops some. The table lists around 300,000 clones, over 75% of them singletons. Sequencing used peripheral blood. The receptors were sampled from a man aged 45-65 years with active or convalescent COVID-19. CDR3s include the opening cysteine and the closing phenylalanine or tryptophan. D genes are given only for firm matches. Rows may omit the clone size; those that give it use once, few, many or a size class.

size	D	V	J	DNA	CDR3
NA	NA	TRBV6-1	TRBJ1-2	TGTGCCAGCAGTGAAGGAGGAGGCTACACCTTC	CASSEGGGYTF
NA	NA	TRBV7-2	TRBJ2-5	TGTGCCAGCAGCCCTAACCCGCGGGCTGGTGGGGAGACCCAGTACTTC	CASSPNPRAGGETQYF
once	NA	TRBV19	TRBJ1-5	TGTGCCACTGAAAGGGGGGGCAGCAATCAGCCCCAGCATTTT	CATERGGSNQPQHF
NA	NA	TRBV19	TRBJ1-2	TGTGCCAGTAGTAAGAGGTCCCCCGAAGGTGGCTATGGCTACACCTTC	CASSKRSPEGGYGYTF
NA	NA	TRBV9	TRBJ1-4	TGTGCCAGCAGCGTAGGAGGACTAAATGAAAAACTGTTTTTT	CASSVGGLNEKLFF
NA	NA	TRBV7-3	TRBJ1-1	TGTGCCAGCAGCGCACAGGGAGGGCACACTGAAGCTTTCTTT	CASSAQGGHTEAFF
NA	TRBD2	TRBV6-6	TRBJ2-3	TGTGCCAGCAGCCGACAGGCCCACTTAGCGGGAGCGGGAACAGATACGCAGTATTTT	CASSRQAHLAGAGTDTQYF
NA	TRBD1	TRBV5-4	TRBJ2-1	TGTGCCAGCAGCTTCGGACAGGGGCTTTACAATGAGCAGTTCTTC	CASSFGQGLYNEQFF
few	TRBD1	TRBV28	TRBJ1-2	TGTGCCAGCAATTCGGGTCGGGAGGGGGCCTATAACTATGGCTACACCTTC	CASNSGREGAYNYGYTF
NA	TRBD1	TRBV11-2	TRBJ2-7	TGTGCCAGCAGCTTAGGGACGGGACAGTACTACGAGCAGTACTTC	CASSLGTGQYYEQYF
NA	TRBD1	TRBV6-5	TRBJ1-5	TGTGCCAGCACCAGGGGGCCCGGAAGCAATCAGCCCCAGCATTTT	CASTRGPGSNQPQHF
once	TRBD1	TRBV19	TRBJ2-7	TGTGCCAGTAGTATCGGGACAGGGGGAAGCAACGAGCAGTACTTC	CASSIGTGGSNEQYF
NA	NA	TRBV7-2	TRBJ2-5	TGTGCCAGCAGCTTAGCGCTGGGGGGAAAGACCCAGTACTTC	CASSLALGGKTQYF
NA	TRBD1	TRBV28	TRBJ1-1	TGTGCCAGCAGTCTAACTGAGGGACAGAAGGACACTGAAGCTTTCTTT	CASSLTEGQKDTEAFF
NA	TRBD1	TRBV2	TRBJ1-1	TGTGCCAGCTACGTAGAACAGGGGGCTGGGGCTTTCTTT	CASYVEQGAGAFF
few	NA	TRBV6-1	TRBJ1-2	TGTGCCAGCAGTGAATCTATTTACCGAGCTAACTATGGCTACACCTTC	CASSESIYRANYGYTF
NA	TRBD1	TRBV19	TRBJ2-1	TGTGCCAGTAGTACTGGGACAGGTTACAATGAGCAGTTCTTC	CASSTGTGYNEQFF
NA	TRBD1	TRBV2	TRBJ1-5	TGTGCCAGCCGGACAGGGATAGGGCTAGGCCAGCCCCAGCATTTT	CASRTGIGLGQPQHF
once	NA	TRBV3-1/TRBV3-2	TRBJ1-1	TGTGCCAGCAGACCCGTAGACAGTGGATATGAAGCTTTCTTT	CASRPVDSGYEAFF
few	NA	TRBV9	TRBJ1-5	TGTGCCAGCAGCGTGGGAGGGGCCAATCAGCCCCAGCATTTT	CASSVGGANQPQHF
NA	TRBD1	TRBV5-1	TRBJ2-1	TGCGCCAGCAGCCTAGGACAGGGCGATTACAATGAGCAGTTCTTC	CASSLGQGDYNEQFF
few	TRBD1	TRBV5-5	TRBJ1-2	TGTGCCAGCAGCGCCGGACAGGGTCGATCGGGGGGCTACACCTTC	CASSAGQGRSGGYTF
once	NA	TRBV5-1	TRBJ1-2	TGCGCCAGCAGCTTGAACCAGGGTGAGCATTTCTACTATGGCTACACCTTC	CASSLNQGEHFYYGYTF
once	NA	TRBV4-3	TRBJ2-3	TGCGCCAGCAGCGGAAAGCGTGGGGGCGCGAGCACAGATACGCAGTATTTT	CASSGKRGGASTDTQYF
NA	NA	TRBV19	TRBJ1-2	TGTGCCAGTAGTGTAAATCCGGGGACTAACTATGGCTACACCTTC	CASSVNPGTNYGYTF
NA	NA	TRBV28	TRBJ2-6	TGTGCCAGCAGTTTACTAATAGAGGGCGCTGGGGCCAACGTCCTGACTTTC	CASSLLIEGAGANVLTF
NA	TRBD1	TRBV5-5	TRBJ1-5	TGTGCCAGCAGCCCGACAGGGGGTTACAATCAGCCCCAGCATTTT	CASSPTGGYNQPQHF
NA	NA	TRBV7-6	TRBJ1-1	TGTGCCAGCAGCCCGGGGGTTCGGAGGACTGAAGCTTTCTTT	CASSPGVRRTEAFF
NA	NA	TRBV12-3/TRBV12-4	TRBJ1-5	TGTGCCAGCAGCCCAGTAACGAATCAGCCCCAGCATTTT	CASSPVTNQPQHF